The 16 T cell receptor beta chains listed next were all sequenced from one sample in a study of cytomegalovirus exposure and HLA in healthy donors. PCR used 60 Vbeta primers and 13 Jbeta primers. The repertoire was sequenced with immunoSEQ multiplex PCR; TCRdb's copy has only in-frame clones and lacks some. Recorded for this sample: tens of thousands of clones. What was sequenced was PBMCs. The receptors were gathered from a woman aged 30 to 39 in good health and CMV-seronegative.

The genes are TRBV5-1 and TRBJ2-3; maybe TRBD2 (5 bases). CDR1 is SGHRS and CDR2 is YFSETQ in the germline V gene. V lost 3 bases, J lost 3 bases, and 14 bases lay in between. The CDR3 runs 15 residues. CDR3 bases: TGCGCCAGCAGCTGGGTCACTAGGGAGACAGATACGCAGTATTTT. Residues: CASSWVTRETDTQYF.

The CDR3 bases are TGTGCCAGCAGCGCGAACAGGGGGGAAGCTTTCTTT. Protein sequence: CASSANRGEAFF. This rearrangement joins TRBV9 to TRBJ1-1, with TRBD1 matching over 8 bases. Per germline, CDR1 SGDLS and CDR2 YYNGEE. This CDR3 region has 12 residues. With V trimmed by 3 bases and J by 8 bases, 3 bases remained unmatched.

The J gene is TRBJ1-2, the V gene TRBV7-3, with a weak D call TRBD1 (5 bases). Germline V gene sequence: CDR1 SGHTA, CDR2 FQGTGA. The CDR3 sequence is 14 residues long. Trimming removed 5 bases from V and 8 bases from J, with 18 bases in between. The CDR3 spells CASSPHQGSEGYTF. Here the CDR3 DNA reads TGTGCCAGCAGCCCCCACCAGGGATCTGAGGGCTACACCTTC.

The genes are TRBV6-5 and TRBJ1-5; D remains ambiguous. Per the germline V gene, CDR1 is MNHEY and CDR2 is SVGAGI. This CDR3 comprises 14 residues. Trimming took 6 bases from V and 2 from J, leaving 11 bases between them. CDR3 loop: CASSTVEGNQPQHF. The CDR3 DNA follows: TGTGCCAGCAGCACGGTGGAGGGCAATCAGCCCCAGCATTTT.

The V gene is TRBV11-2, the J gene TRBJ1-1; TRBD1 might be the D (6 bases). The CDR3 has 13 residues. Germline V gene sequence: CDR1 SGHAT, CDR2 FQNNGV. V lost 2 bases and J lost 11, with 15 bases in between. The CDR3 reads CASSLLRGQGAFF. For the CDR3, the DNA is TGTGCCAGCAGCTTACTCAGGGGACAAGGGGCTTTCTTT.

The chain recombines TRBV9 with TRBJ2-3, with 7 bases identical to TRBD2. Germline CDR1 is SGDLS and CDR2 is YYNGEE. Trimming at V came to 3 bases and at J to 0 bases, leaving 7 bases not matched to a gene. CDR3 length equals 16 residues. In DNA, the CDR3 is TGTGCCAGCAGCGCCTCCATTAGCGGGAGCACAGATACGCAGTATTTT. It yields the protein CASSASISGSTDTQYF.

V gene TRBV4-1 combines with J gene TRBJ1-2; no definite D call. V lost 3 bases to trimming and J lost 0 bases, with 8 bases between them. Germline CDR1 reads MGHRA; CDR2 reads YSYEKL. CDR3 size: 14 residues. CDR3 sequence reads: CASSHSGANYGYTF. Written as DNA, the CDR3 is TGCGCCAGCAGCCACTCGGGAGCTAACTATGGCTACACCTTC.

CDR3 bases: TGTGCCTGGACGCGGGCTAGCGGGGGATACACCGGGGAGCTGTTTTTT. Translating gives CAWTRASGGYTGELFF. The rearrangement links TRBV30 to TRBJ2-2; 10 nucleotides line up with TRBD2. The CDR3 runs 16 residues. Unmatched junction bases numbered 8, after V lost 4 bases and J lost 3 bases. Germline lookup yields CDR1 GTSNPN and CDR2 SVGIG (reference sequence).

The V call is TRBV27, the J call TRBJ1-5; 9 positions agree with TRBD1. The CDR3 contains 15 residues. The junction had 2 bases not matched to a gene; V was cut back by 4 bases and J by 1 base. CDR1 and CDR2 (germline): MNHEY, SMNVEV (reference sequence). CDR3 sequence (DNA): TGTGCCAGCAGTTCCGGGACAGGGAGCAATCAGCCCCAGCATTTT. Encoded protein: CASSSGTGSNQPQHF.

This chain links TRBV4-3 with TRBJ2-7; 10 positions match TRBD2. The V gene end was trimmed by 5 bases and the J gene end by 7 bases; junction bases not matched to a gene: 11. The germline CDR1 and CDR2 sequences are LGHNA and YSLEER. The CDR3 spans 15 residues. The CDR3 is CASSATLAGASEQYF. For the CDR3, the DNA is TGCGCCAGCAGCGCCACCCTAGCGGGGGCGAGTGAGCAGTACTTC.

This chain joins TRBV30 and TRBJ1-5; D gene unclear. With 3 bases removed from V and 7 bases from J, the gap between germline ends came to 19 bases. The length of the CDR3 is 15 residues. Per germline, CDR1 GTSNPN and CDR2 SVGIG (reference sequence). The CDR3: CAWRPFGGFNQPQHF. DNA of the CDR3: TGTGCCTGGAGACCCTTTGGAGGGTTCAACCAGCCCCAGCATTTT.

The chain couples TRBV27 to TRBJ1-2; 10 bases are shared with TRBD1. The CDR3 contains 13 residues. Germline loops: CDR1 MNHEY, CDR2 SMNVEV (reference sequence). V shed 5 bases and J 4 bases; nucleotides not matched to a gene: 1. In nucleotides, the CDR3 is TGTGCCAGCAGTCGGACAGGGGGCTATGGCTACACCTTC. This codes for CASSRTGGYGYTF.

V gene TRBV6-6 combines with J gene TRBJ1-4; TRBD1 aligns across 9 bases. With V trimmed by 6 bases and J by 8 bases, 10 bases remained unmatched. Germline CDR1 is MNHNY and CDR2 is SVGAGI (reference sequence). This CDR3 is 15 amino acids long. This CDR3 reads CASSLGQGKGEKLFF. The CDR3 nucleotides are TGTGCCAGCAGCCTGGGACAGGGAAAGGGAGAAAAACTGTTTTTT.

The chain is built from TRBV18 and TRBJ2-5; TRBD2 might be the D (6 bases). The assigned J gene may be wrong: the sequence end matches TRBJ2-7 better. From germline, CDR1 is KGHSH and CDR2 LQKENI. CDR3 length equals 14 residues. CDR3 bases: TGTGCCAGCTCCGGGACCCAGGGAGGATACGAGCAGTACTTC. Translated, it gives CASSGTQGGYEQYF.

The gene calls are TRBV18 and TRBJ2-5, with 11 bases identical to TRBD2. Unmatched junction bases numbered 3, after V lost 1 base and J lost 2 bases. This CDR3 is 16 amino acids long. From germline, CDR1 is KGHSH and CDR2 LQKENI. The CDR3 loop reads CASSPRLAGTQETQYF. The CDR3 DNA follows: TGTGCCAGCTCACCACGACTAGCGGGGACACAAGAGACCCAGTACTTC.

The chain couples TRBV30 to TRBJ2-7; TRBD2 matches at 9 bases. Germline trimming cut 4 bases from V and 5 bases from J; bases unmatched to any gene: 6. The CDR3 loop spans 13 amino acids. Germline V gene lookup returns CDR1 GTSNPN and CDR2 SVGIG (reference sequence). CDR3 in amino acids: CAWISPSGNEQYF. The CDR3 nucleotides read TGTGCCTGGATCTCGCCTAGCGGGAACGAGCAGTACTTC.